The clone carrying this T cell receptor (beta chain) showed up just a few times. CDR1 SGHVS and CDR2 FQNEAQ come from the germline V gene. V was cut by 5 bases and J by 10 bases, with 9 bases left in between. CDR3 length equals 12 residues. Per the authors' pipeline: Counts of nucleated cells, estimated from reference gene primer amplification, were obtained. Profiled with immunoSEQ multiplex PCR; TCRdb holds only in-frame clones, not every one. The V and J calls and clone size are taken from that table; D and trimming were inferred from the DNA. The sample has hundreds of thousands of clones; roughly 88% are singletons. The data derive from a study of blood T cell repertoires in COVID-19. In the study overall: Samples representing acute and convalescent COVID-19 were sourced from the United States, Italy and Spain.

The sample taken for sequencing was PBMCs or T cells enriched from blood (not recorded which). V is TRBV7-8 and J is TRBJ1-6; D is unclear. This clonotype was obtained from a woman in her forties or fifties who had recovered from COVID-19. CDR3 amino acids: CASSPYLSPLHF. The CDR3 nucleotides are TGTGCCAGCAGCCCCTATTTATCACCCCTCCACTTT.